This entry concerns a single T cell receptor beta chain. Profiling relied on immunoSEQ multiplex PCR, and the TCRdb table lists in-frame clones only, not all of them. The table has tens of thousands of clones, 65% to 85% seen once. This sample is drawn from a study of blood T cell repertoires in COVID-19. CDR1 is SGHRS and CDR2 is YFSETQ in the germline V gene. V lost 5 bases, J lost 3 bases, and 6 bases lay in between. CDR3 length: 12 amino acids. The clonotype was recovered from a woman in her fifties or sixties with acute or convalescent COVID-19. The rearrangement joins TRBV5-1 to TRBJ2-1; possible D gene TRBD1, 6 bases. The source material was peripheral blood. The CDR3 coding sequence is TGCGCCAGCAGACAGGGCTACAATGAGCAGTTCTTC. It encodes CASRQGYNEQFF.